Presented here are 8 T cell receptor beta chains from one specimen sequenced in a study of sequential checkpoint blockade in melanoma. Repertoires were generated with immunoSEQ multiplex PCR, while TCRdb's copy carries only in-frame clones and drops some. In the table there are some 11,000 clones, roughly three fifths of which are singletons. The sample's treatment: randomized to nivolumab then ipilimumab (arm A) or the reverse (arm B). Specimen: CD8+ T cells sorted from blood (inferred from file names), collected from a patient given nivolumab and ipilimumab in sequence. These receptors originate from a human donor with melanoma.

In its sample, this clone was seen a few times. J is TRBJ2-2 and V is TRBV4-2, with 8 bases fitting TRBD2. The germline gives CDR1 LGHNA, CDR2 YNFKEQ. Trimming cost V 3 bases and J 1 base; bases outside gene matches: 7. This CDR3 contains 17 residues. The CDR3 coding sequence is TGTGCCAGCAGCCACCCCACTAGCGGCCTGAACACCGGGGAGCTGTTTTTT. Its translation is CASSHPTSGLNTGELFF.

The chain links TRBV13 to TRBJ2-3; 9 bases are a match to TRBD1. The J segment lost 0 bases and the V segment lost 5 bases, leaving 6 bases of the junction unmatched. Germline CDR1 reads PRHDT; CDR2 reads FYEKMQ (reference sequence). CDR3 length equals 16 residues. For the CDR3, the DNA is TGTGCCAGCAGCATCCGGACAGGGGTCAGCACAGATACGCAGTATTTT. The encoded protein is CASSIRTGVSTDTQYF.

The chain is built from TRBV9 and TRBJ2-7; tentatively, D is TRBD1 (5 bases). This CDR3 has 15 residues. Germline CDR1 is SGDLS and CDR2 is YYNGEE. V was clipped by 4 bases and J by 5 bases, with 19 bases between them. DNA of the CDR3: TGTGCCAGCAGCCCCCCAGGGCTGGAACGTCACGAGCAGTACTTC. It translates to CASSPPGLERHEQYF.

The J gene is TRBJ2-7, the V gene TRBV5-3, with a possible D match to TRBD1 (5 bases). TRBV5-3 is reported as an ORF; its role is uncertain. V lost 8 bases to trimming and J lost 2 bases, with 17 bases between them. This CDR3 has 14 residues. CDR3 sequence (DNA): TGTGCCAGCAGCCCAGCAGGGTCCGCCTACGAGCAGTACTTC. It translates to CASSPAGSAYEQYF.

This clone was counted a few times. The chain uses TRBV6-6 and TRBJ1-5; D ambiguous. V gave up 4 bases and J gave up 7 bases, with 14 bases separating them. The CDR3 runs 14 residues. Germline lookup yields CDR1 MNHNY and CDR2 SVGAGI (reference sequence). CDR3 DNA: TGTGCCAGCAGTTCCAGTTTTACCACCCAGCCCCAGCATTTT. Amino acid sequence: CASSSSFTTQPQHF.

The chain uses TRBV28 and TRBJ2-7; TRBD2 might be the D (5 bases). Germline V CDR1 and CDR2: MDHEN, SYDVKM. This CDR3 spans 13 amino acids. V lost 3 bases and J lost 5, with 11 bases in between. CDR3: CASSFRGPDEQYF. In DNA form, the CDR3 reads TGTGCCAGCAGTTTTAGAGGGCCTGACGAGCAGTACTTC. Combining the CDR3 with reference TRBV28 and TRBJ2-7 gives the whole variable domain DVKVTQSSRYLVKRTGEKVFLECVQDMDHENMFWYRQDPGLGLRLIYFSYDVKMKEKGDIPEGYSVSREKKERFSLILESASTNQTSMYLCASSFRGPDEQYFGPGTRLTVT.

This clone was seen a few times. The rearrangement uses TRBV5-8 and TRBJ1-5; 10 nucleotides agree with TRBD1. CDR3 length: 17 amino acids. J gave up 3 bases and V 0 bases, and 6 bases lay outside the gene matches. Germline V CDR1 and CDR2: SGHTS, YDEGEE. The CDR3 protein is CASSLDPGQGDNQPQHF. CDR3 bases: TGTGCCAGCAGCTTGGATCCCGGACAGGGGGACAATCAGCCCCAGCATTTT.

The chain has TRBV7-9 and TRBJ2-5; a possible D gene is TRBD1 (5 bases). The CDR3 is 14 residues long. The V and J ends lost 2 bases and 4 bases respectively, with 11 bases between them. Germline V gene lookup returns CDR1 SEHNR and CDR2 FQNEAQ (reference sequence). The CDR3 DNA reads as TGTGCCAGCAGCTTAAGGGGAAACCCAGAGACCCAGTACTTC. It specifies CASSLRGNPETQYF. Together with reference TRBV7-9 and TRBJ2-5, the CDR3 gives the full variable domain: DTGVSQNPRHKITKRGQNVTFRCDPISEHNRLYWYRQTLGQGPEFLTYFQNEAQLEKSRLLSDRFSAERPKGSFSTLEIQRTEQGDSAMYLCASSLRGNPETQYFGPGTRLLVL.